This is a list of T cell receptor beta chains from one sample in a study of blood T cell repertoires in COVID-19. Sequenced by immunoSEQ multiplex PCR; TCRdb stores in-frame clones only, minus some. Here the sample spans 140,000 or so clones, 65% to 85% being singletons. Input material: peripheral blood. Receptor source: a woman in her forties or fifties with acute or convalescent COVID-19. The CDR3 runs from the conserved cysteine through the conserved F or W. D genes are given only for firm matches. Clone size appears in some rows only: once, few, many, or a class for an expanded clone.

clone_size | cdr3_length | j_call | d_call | v_call | cdr3_nt | cdr3_aa
- | 17 | TRBJ2-1 | TRBD1 | TRBV18 | TGTGCCAGCTCAGCGGACCCACAGGGGATGTACGATAATGAGCAGTTCTTC | CASSADPQGMYDNEQFF
- | 15 | TRBJ1-1 | - | TRBV25-1 | TGTGCCAGCAGTGAATTTACCGGGGTGAACACTGAAGCTTTCTTT | CASSEFTGVNTEAFF
once | 15 | TRBJ1-4 | TRBD1 | TRBV2 | TGTGCCAGCCGTTACCAACAGGGGCTGGGGGAAAAACTGTTTTTT | CASRYQQGLGEKLFF
- | 14 | TRBJ2-7 | - | TRBV15 | TGTGCCACCAGCAGAGACCGAAACGGCTACGAGCAGTACTTC | CATSRDRNGYEQYF
- | 17 | TRBJ2-2 | TRBD2 | TRBV4-2 | TGTGCCAGCAGCCAAGGGGGCCTAGCGGAAAACACCGGGGAGCTGTTTTTT | CASSQGGLAENTGELFF
- | 12 | TRBJ1-3 | - | TRBV28 | TGTGCCAGCAGTCCCAGGCCGAACACCATATATTTT | CASSPRPNTIYF
- | 14 | TRBJ1-2 | TRBD1 | TRBV2 | TGTGCCACCAGGTCGGTCAGGGGGCAGGGGGGCTACACCTTC | CATRSVRGQGGYTF
- | 15 | TRBJ1-5 | - | TRBV3-1/TRBV3-2 | TGTGCCAGCAGCTCACGACAGGCCCTCAATCAGCCCCAGCATTTT | CASSSRQALNQPQHF
- | 15 | TRBJ2-5 | - | TRBV7-9 | TGTGCCAGCAGCTTAGCAGATCGGGTCGGAGGGACCCAGTACTTC | CASSLADRVGGTQYF
- | 16 | TRBJ1-1 | - | TRBV3-1/TRBV3-2 | TGTGCCAGCAGCCAACGCAGGGGAGTTCGGGGCACTGAAGCTTTCTTT | CASSQRRGVRGTEAFF
- | 13 | TRBJ2-2 | - | TRBV12-3/TRBV12-4 | TGTGCCAGCAGTTTTGGCTACACCGGGGAGCTGTTTTTT | CASSFGYTGELFF
- | 19 | TRBJ1-6 | TRBD1 | TRBV4-3 | TGCGCCAGCAGCTCCGGGACAGGGGCTTATACCAGTCCTAATTCACCCCTCCACTTT | CASSSGTGAYTSPNSPLHF
- | 16 | TRBJ1-1 | - | TRBV4-3 | TGCGCCAGCAGCCAAGAGGCCGGGCACGGGGACACTGAAGCTTTCTTT | CASSQEAGHGDTEAFF
few | 13 | TRBJ1-1 | - | TRBV12-3/TRBV12-4 | TGTGCCAGCAGTAGGGGCGCGAACACTGAAGCTTTCTTT | CASSRGANTEAFF
once | 13 | TRBJ1-1 | - | TRBV27 | TGTGCCAGCAGTTTAACAGGGTGGACTGAAGCTTTCTTT | CASSLTGWTEAFF
- | 14 | TRBJ1-2 | TRBD1 | TRBV6-2/TRBV6-3 | TGTGCCAGCAGCGAGGACAGGGGGCCTTATGGCTACACCTTC | CASSEDRGPYGYTF
- | 14 | TRBJ1-5 | TRBD1 | TRBV6-5 | TGTGCCAGCAGACGGACAGGCGACAATCAGCCCCAGCATTTT | CASRRTGDNQPQHF
- | 15 | TRBJ1-2 | - | TRBV19 | TGTGCCAGTACCACGGGGAGGGGGGTGCTCTTCGGCTACACCTTC | CASTTGRGVLFGYTF
- | 15 | TRBJ1-5 | TRBD1 | TRBV5-8 | TGTGCCAGCAGTTTAGACAGGGAAGGAAATCAGCCCCAGCATTTT | CASSLDREGNQPQHF
- | 14 | TRBJ2-2 | - | TRBV9 | TGTGCCAGCAGCGCGGGACAGAACACCGGGGAGCTGTTTTTT | CASSAGQNTGELFF
- | 14 | TRBJ1-2 | - | TRBV6-4 | TGTGCCAGCAGTGACTCTCAGGGGAGAGGTGGCTACACCTTC | CASSDSQGRGGYTF
once | 15 | TRBJ1-4 | - | TRBV6-5 | TGTGCCAGCAGCTTTGACTGGGGGGGGAATGAAAAACTGTTTTTT | CASSFDWGGNEKLFF
- | 15 | TRBJ1-4 | - | TRBV6-5 | TGTGCCAGCAGAGGTATCAGGGGAAGAGATGAAAAACTGTTTTTT | CASRGIRGRDEKLFF
- | 13 | TRBJ2-5 | TRBD1 | TRBV19 | TGTGCCAGTAGTGGGGGACAGGCCACGACCCAGTACTTC | CASSGGQATTQYF
once | 15 | TRBJ1-2 | TRBD1 | TRBV30 | TGTGCCTGGAGTGTATGGGGGACAGGCGATGATGGCTACACCTTC | CAWSVWGTGDDGYTF
- | 14 | TRBJ2-1 | TRBD2 | TRBV18 | TGTGCCAGCTCAACCGGGACTAAGGGGAATGAGCAGTTCTTC | CASSTGTKGNEQFF
- | 13 | TRBJ1-5 | - | TRBV5-6 | TGTGCCAGTTCTAACAGTCCTAATCAGCCCCAGCATTTT | CASSNSPNQPQHF
- | 15 | TRBJ1-2 | TRBD1 | TRBV5-6 | TGTGCCAGCAGTCCCCGGGACAGGGAGAACTATGGCTACACCTTC | CASSPRDRENYGYTF
- | 17 | TRBJ2-1 | TRBD1 | TRBV2 | TGTGCCAGCAGGCCCATCACGACAGGGAGCTCCTACAATGAGCAGTTCTTC | CASRPITTGSSYNEQFF
- | 14 | TRBJ1-4 | - | TRBV5-1 | TGCGCCAGCAGGGCCTCAGCGATTAATGAAAAACTGTTTTTT | CASRASAINEKLFF
- | 14 | TRBJ2-1 | - | TRBV30 | TGTGCCGCAACCTGGGGGGGGCCCCGCAATGAGCAGTTCTTC | CAATWGGPRNEQFF
- | 15 | TRBJ2-1 | - | TRBV18 | TGTGCCAGCTCACAGCAGGAGGGGCCCTACAATGAGCAGTTCTTC | CASSQQEGPYNEQFF
once | 16 | TRBJ1-2 | - | TRBV6-6 | TGTGCCAGCAGTTACTCAGAAAGATTATTAGACTATGGCTACACCTTC | CASSYSERLLDYGYTF
- | 15 | TRBJ1-5 | - | TRBV11-2 | TGTGCCAGCAGCTTAGGCGGCAGGGTGGGCCAGCCCCAGCATTTT | CASSLGGRVGQPQHF
- | 15 | TRBJ2-3 | - | TRBV27 | TGTGCCAGCAGTTTAACGTTTCCAGGAAGGGATACGCAGTATTTT | CASSLTFPGRDTQYF
once | 14 | TRBJ2-7 | TRBD1 | TRBV6-5 | TGTGCCAGCAGTTTGGTGCAGGGGGCGCGGGAGCAGTACTTC | CASSLVQGAREQYF
- | 14 | TRBJ2-1 | - | TRBV1 | TGCACCAGCAGCCAAAAAGAAGGGGTCAATGAGCAGTTCTTC | CTSSQKEGVNEQFF
- | 13 | TRBJ1-2 | - | TRBV7-6 | TGTGCCAGCAGCGCCGAAACAGGGACTGGCTACACCTTC | CASSAETGTGYTF
- | 16 | TRBJ1-3 | TRBD1 | TRBV10-3 | TGTGCCATCAGTGGGACAGGGGGCTCTCTCGGAAACACCATATATTTT | CAISGTGGSLGNTIYF
- | 14 | TRBJ1-1 | - | TRBV7-9 | TGTGCCAGCAGCCAACAGGGAATGAACACTGAAGCTTTCTTT | CASSQQGMNTEAFF
- | 15 | TRBJ1-2 | - | TRBV19 | TGTGCCAGTAGTATAATAGAAGGGGGTATCGGCGGCTACACCTTC | CASSIIEGGIGGYTF
- | 14 | TRBJ1-2 | TRBD1 | TRBV28 | TGTGCCAGCAGTTTCGGACAGGGTGTCTATGGCTACACCTTC | CASSFGQGVYGYTF
- | 16 | TRBJ2-3 | - | TRBV5-6 | TGTGCCAGCGCCCGGCCAAGGGTTAGCGGCACAGATACGCAGTATTTT | CASARPRVSGTDTQYF
- | 13 | TRBJ1-2 | - | TRBV20-1 | TGCAGTGCTAGTGAAGGAAGCGACTATGGCTACACCTTC | CSASEGSDYGYTF
- | 16 | TRBJ2-1 | TRBD2 | TRBV7-8 | TGTGCCAGCAGCTTAGGGTATGGGGGGGCCTACAATGAGCAGTTCTTC | CASSLGYGGAYNEQFF
- | 14 | TRBJ1-2 | TRBD1 | TRBV7-8 | TGTGCCAGCAGCTTAATGGGACAGGTCGTCGGCTACACCTTC | CASSLMGQVVGYTF
- | 16 | TRBJ2-5 | TRBD2 | TRBV2 | TGTGCCAGCAGTTGGCCGGGACTAGCGGGGCAAGAGACCCAGTACTTC | CASSWPGLAGQETQYF
- | 16 | TRBJ1-6 | TRBD1 | TRBV3-1/TRBV3-2 | TGTGCCAGCCATTCCCCGGGACAGGGATTCAATTCACCCCTCCACTTT | CASHSPGQGFNSPLHF